This TCR beta chain was sequenced during a study of monozygotic twins with cystic fibrosis. The wider study: With about 15 PCR cycles, barcoded libraries came from about 3 micrograms of fragmented DNA.

Assay: immunoSEQ multiplex PCR; the TCRdb copy retains only in-frame clones and omits some. This sample yields 20,000 to 30,000 clones, of which 96% are seen a single time; roughly 2.5% belongs to the top ten. Study-level points and caveats: Monozygotic CF twins shared more identical nucleotide clonotypes than unrelated patients. Low clonality (median around 0.0095) suggested a mostly naive repertoire. Shared CDR3 numbers were not associated with age, concordance or severity.

In the case of this clone: No antigen is known for it.

V lost 8 bases to trimming and J lost 4 bases, with 11 bases between them. The CDR3 contains 11 residues. In germline, CDR1 is SQVTM, CDR2 ANQGSEA. V is TRBV29-1 and J is TRBJ1-2, with D possibly being TRBD1 (5 bases). Material: blood. The TCR originated in a girl aged 2-10 years with cystic fibrosis. The CDR3 loop reads CSSRDLYGYTF. In DNA, the CDR3 is TGCAGCTCGAGGGACCTCTATGGCTACACCTTC.